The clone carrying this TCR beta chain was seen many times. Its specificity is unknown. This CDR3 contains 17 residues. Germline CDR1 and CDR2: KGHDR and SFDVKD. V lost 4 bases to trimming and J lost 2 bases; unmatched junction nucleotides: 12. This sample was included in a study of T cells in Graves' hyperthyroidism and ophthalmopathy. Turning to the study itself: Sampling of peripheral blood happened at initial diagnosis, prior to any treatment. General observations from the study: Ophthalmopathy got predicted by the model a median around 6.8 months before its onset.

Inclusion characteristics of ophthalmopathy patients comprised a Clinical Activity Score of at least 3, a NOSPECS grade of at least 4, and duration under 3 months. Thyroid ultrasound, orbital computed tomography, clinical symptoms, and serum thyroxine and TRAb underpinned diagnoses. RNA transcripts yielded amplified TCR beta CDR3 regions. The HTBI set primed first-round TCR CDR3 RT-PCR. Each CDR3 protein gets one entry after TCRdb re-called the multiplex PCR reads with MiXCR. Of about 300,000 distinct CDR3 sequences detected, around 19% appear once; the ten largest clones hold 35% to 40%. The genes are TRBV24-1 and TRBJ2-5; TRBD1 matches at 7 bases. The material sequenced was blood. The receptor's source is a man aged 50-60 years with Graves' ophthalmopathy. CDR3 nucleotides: TGTGCCACCAGTGACCCGACAGGGATTCAGGATCAAGAGACCCAGTACTTC. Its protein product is CATSDPTGIQDQETQYF.